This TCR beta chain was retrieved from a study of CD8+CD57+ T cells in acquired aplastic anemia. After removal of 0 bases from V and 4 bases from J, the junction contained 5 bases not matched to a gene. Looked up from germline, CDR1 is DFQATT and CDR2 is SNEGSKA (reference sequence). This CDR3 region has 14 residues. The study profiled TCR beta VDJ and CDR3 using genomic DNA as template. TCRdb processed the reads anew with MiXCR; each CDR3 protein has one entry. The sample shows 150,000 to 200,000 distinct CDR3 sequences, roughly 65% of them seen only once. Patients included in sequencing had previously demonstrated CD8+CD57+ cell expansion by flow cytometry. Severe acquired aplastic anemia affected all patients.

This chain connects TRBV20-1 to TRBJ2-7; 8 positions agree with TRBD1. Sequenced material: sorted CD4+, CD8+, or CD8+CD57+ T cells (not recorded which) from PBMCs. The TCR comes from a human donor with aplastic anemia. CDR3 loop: CSARDRTGWYEQYF. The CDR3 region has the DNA TGCAGTGCTAGAGATCGGACAGGGTGGTACGAGCAGTACTTC.